This TCR beta chain was found in a study of blood T cell repertoires in COVID-19 (dated by TCRdb to the early 2020s). Background for the entire study: The collaborator samples originated in the United States, Italy and Spain and spanned the acute and convalescent phases of COVID-19. The samples were drawn from the first 160 participants of the ongoing ImmuneRACE study and from some 1,300 subjects provided by 6 global collaborators. Deeply sampled blood TCRbeta repertoires from subjects exposed to, actively infected with, or recovered from COVID-19 were included in the dataset. Sample metadata almost always included a de-identified subject ID, COVID-19 status, age in years and sex. The prospective study material was composed of cDNA or gDNA derived from T cells, B-cell-depleted T cells, or PBMCs. The repertoires were released in a freely available public database meant as a resource for research on the immune response to SARS-CoV-2. Where available, HLA class I and class II types were taken from metadata supplied by the sample provider and were not determined by assay-based typing.

What the authors observed across the whole study: The quantity of clinical and demographic metadata differed by source and by participant and was supplied without curation.

The immunoSEQ Assay, a bias-controlled multiplex PCR, was used to amplify TCRbeta CDR3 regions from genomic DNA. The source study handled its data this way. The number of nucleated cells in each sample was estimated from the amplification of reference gene primers within the assay. To quantify the absolute abundance of each unique TCRbeta CDR3 rearrangement, sequence reads were collapsed and filtered. For each sample, productive Simpson clonality was calculated as the square root of Simpson's diversity index across productive rearrangements. As stored in TCRdb, this immuneACCESS dataset retains in-frame rearrangements with V and J assigned. A fraction of the clones does not appear; measured against another copy, unresolved V genes explain less than half of the discrepancy, and the remainder lacks a known reason. V and J calls and clone size come straight from that table; D and trimming were deduced from the DNA. Here the sample has some 300,000 clones; more than 85% occur a single time. Of the sample, approximately 4.1% is held by the ten largest clones.

The junction shows trimming of 5 bases on V and 4 bases on J, plus 7 bases between the germline ends. CDR1 and CDR2, per the germline V gene, are SNHLY and FYNNEI. Including cysteine and phenylalanine, the CDR3 has 12 amino acids. Of all the DNA, just the CDR3 is kept, 36 bases in frame from base 1. Participants in the prospective study were enrolled through a virtual design, were aged about 18 to 90 years, and lived in roughly 24 United States geographic areas. Cohort assignment in the prospective study relied on participant-reported clinical history from a screening survey and a study questionnaire. Exposed participants were defined as having been in contact with someone with a PCR-confirmed or clinician-diagnosed COVID-19 case within 2 weeks of study entry. In the prospective study, mobile phlebotomists collected whole blood, serum and a nasopharyngeal or oropharyngeal swab from each participant. Prospective study participants could optionally give additional blood draws and questionnaires over an approximately 2-month period. Before DNA extraction, blood samples from the prospective study were shipped at room temperature or frozen.

As for this clone: This clone's antigen is unknown. Base-call qualities are not available, and no considerably larger clone is one nucleotide away.

The chain employs TRBV2 and TRBJ2-3; no D gene call is confident. The source is a young woman who had been exposed to COVID-19. Material: PBMCs or T cells enriched from blood (not recorded which). The DNA is TGTGCCAGCAGTAGACTCTCAGATACGCAGTATTTT. The translation is CASSRLSDTQYF.